Presented here are 5 T cell receptor beta chains from one specimen sequenced in a study of response to subunit inactivated influenza vaccine (dated by TCRdb to the late 2010s). The method behind the library was RT-PCR. The sequencer listed for this sample is Illumina HiSeq 2500. TCRdb reprocessed the public reads (quality trimming at Q25 with fastp, clone calling with MiXCR) and kept in-frame beta chains. Every CDR3 protein is listed once, alongside the most common genes and DNA of its rows. The sample table records 700,000 to 900,000 distinct CDR3 sequences; about 20% of these occur just once. The top ten clonotypes cover more than 8.5% of the sample. The specimen was PBMCs from blood, collected 5 days after vaccination. Receptors were obtained from a man aged 50 or older who received an inactivated influenza vaccine. Donor details come from another sample of the same person, matched by shared clones.

This clonotype was recorded a few times. V usage is TRBV5-1 and J usage is TRBJ1-1; tentatively, D is TRBD1 (6 bases). Germline V CDR1 and CDR2: SGHRS, YFSETQ. This CDR3 contains 15 residues. Deletions cut 4 bases from V and 0 bases from J, with 13 bases between. The CDR3 nucleotides read TGCGCCAGCAGCCAGGGGAGCACTATGAACACTGAAGCTTTCTTT. Amino acids: CASSQGSTMNTEAFF.

This clonotype was seen a few times. This chain connects TRBV20-1 to TRBJ1-5, with D unresolved. Germline CDR1 and CDR2: DFQATT and SNEGSKA (reference sequence). This CDR3 is built from 16 residues. V was pared by 5 bases and J by 6 bases, with 23 bases between. The CDR3, as DNA: TGCAGTGCTTTTTCCCCAACAGACACCAGCGGTCAGCCCCAGCATTTT. This codes for CSAFSPTDTSGQPQHF.

Only a few counts were recorded for this clonotype. CDR3 amino acids: CSARPSTGHTEAFF. The CDR3 DNA reads TGCAGTGCTAGACCCTCGACAGGTCACACTGAAGCTTTCTTT. V and J are TRBV20-1 and TRBJ1-1; weak D call: TRBD1 (6 bases). The CDR3 length is 14 residues. The germline CDR1 and CDR2 sequences are DFQATT and SNEGSKA (reference sequence). V lost 2 bases and J 3 bases, leaving 13 bases between the germline ends.

This clonotype has a count of ten or more. The J gene is TRBJ1-2, the V gene TRBV12-3 or TRBV12-4; D gene uncertain. V was shortened by 1 base and J by 7 bases, with 10 bases between the two germline ends. The CDR3 length is 13 residues. Here the CDR3 DNA reads TGTGCCAGCAGTTTAGATAGGGTTTCTGGCTACACCTTC. It is translated as CASSLDRVSGYTF.

V gene TRBV4-3 combines with J gene TRBJ2-1, with a weak D call TRBD2 (6 bases). From germline, CDR1 is LGHNA and CDR2 YSLEER. V was pared by 1 base and J by 1 base, with 8 bases between. This CDR3 is built from 15 residues. CDR3 in amino acids: CASSQVAESYNEQFF. The CDR3 DNA reads TGCGCCAGCAGCCAAGTAGCGGAATCCTACAATGAGCAGTTCTTC.